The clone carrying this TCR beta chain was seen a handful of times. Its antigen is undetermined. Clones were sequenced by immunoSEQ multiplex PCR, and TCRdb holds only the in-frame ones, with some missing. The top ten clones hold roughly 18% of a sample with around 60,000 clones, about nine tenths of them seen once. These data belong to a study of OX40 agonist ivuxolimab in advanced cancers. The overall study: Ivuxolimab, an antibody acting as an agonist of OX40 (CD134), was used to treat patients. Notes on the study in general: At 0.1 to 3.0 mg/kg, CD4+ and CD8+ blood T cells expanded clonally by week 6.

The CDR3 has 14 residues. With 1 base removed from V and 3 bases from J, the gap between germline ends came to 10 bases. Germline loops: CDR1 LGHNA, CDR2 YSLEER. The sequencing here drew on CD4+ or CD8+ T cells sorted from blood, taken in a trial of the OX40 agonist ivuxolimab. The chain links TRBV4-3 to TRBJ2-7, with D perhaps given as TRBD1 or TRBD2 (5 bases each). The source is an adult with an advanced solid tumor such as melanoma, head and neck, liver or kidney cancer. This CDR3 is CASSQGRDGYEQYF. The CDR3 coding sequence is TGCGCCAGCAGCCAAGGTAGGGACGGCTACGAGCAGTACTTC.